A single sample is the source of the 27 T cell receptor beta chains below, sequenced in a study of Graves' ophthalmopathy and Graves' hyperthyroidism. CDR3 regions of TCR beta were amplified from RNA transcripts. In the first round, RT-PCR was carried out with HTBI primers, and a multiplex PCR formed the second round. TCRdb analysed the multiplex PCR reads with MiXCR anew, one entry per CDR3 protein. The sample includes 210,000 or so distinct CDR3 sequences, roughly 27% of them seen just once. Material: peripheral blood. Source of these receptors: a man between 45 and 60 years old with Graves' ophthalmopathy.

This clonotype was detected ten times or more. The rearrangement uses TRBV18 and TRBJ2-7; perhaps TRBD1 as D (5 bases). V lost 5 bases to trimming and J lost 0 bases, with 17 bases between them. Germline V CDR1 and CDR2: KGHSH, LQKENI. CDR3 length: 16 amino acids. CDR3 nucleotides: TGTGCCAGCTCAGCAAGGGGCGGTGAGAGCTCCTACGAGCAGTACTTC. It specifies CASSARGGESSYEQYF.

CDR3 loop: CASRGDLPYEQYF. The CDR3 nucleotides read TGTGCCAGCAGGGGCGACTTACCCTACGAGCAGTACTTC. The chain combines TRBV2 with TRBJ2-7; the D is unclear. CDR1 is SNHLY, CDR2 FYNNEI, per germline. CDR3 length: 13 residues. Trimming removed 6 bases from V and 2 bases from J, with 11 bases in between.

This clonotype was observed at least ten times. This chain uses TRBV7-3 with TRBJ1-1; 7 bases agree with TRBD1. V gave up 0 bases and J gave up 1 base; unmatched junction bases: 5. The germline CDR1 and CDR2 sequences are SGHTA and FQGTGA. This CDR3 comprises 16 residues. The CDR3 coding sequence is TGTGCCAGCAGCTTAACGCCGACAGGGAAGAACACTGAAGCTTTCTTT. Its translation: CASSLTPTGKNTEAFF.

This clonotype was counted at least ten times. V and J are TRBV20-1 and TRBJ2-7; D possibly corresponds to TRBD1 (6 bases). CDR3 length equals 14 residues. V lost 6 bases and J lost 2, with 17 bases in between. Germline loops: CDR1 DFQATT, CDR2 SNEGSKA (reference sequence). In DNA form, the CDR3 reads TGCAGTGCGCGGCCCCCGGACAGCACCTACGAGCAGTACTTC. Translated: CSARPPDSTYEQYF.

Only a few counts were recorded for this clonotype. The V and J genes are TRBV6-2 or TRBV6-3 and TRBJ2-7; the match to TRBD2 covers 13 bases. The germline V gene has CDR1 MNHEY and CDR2 SVGEGT. The junction had 1 base not matched to a gene; V was cut back by 4 bases and J by 1 base. CDR3 length: 15 residues. This CDR3 is CASSWGLAGSYEQYF. CDR3 DNA sequence: TGTGCCAGCAGTTGGGGACTAGCGGGGTCCTACGAGCAGTACTTC.

V gene TRBV12-3 or TRBV12-4 combines with J gene TRBJ1-6, with 9 bases fitting TRBD1. The CDR3 is made up of 15 amino acids. Losses at the gene ends were 6 bases for V and 6 bases for J; bases not matched to a gene: 6. The CDR3 DNA follows: TGTGCCAGCAGATACCGGGACAGGGTTAATTCACCCCTCCACTTT. Amino acid sequence: CASRYRDRVNSPLHF.

This clonotype was counted at least ten times. The V gene is TRBV5-4, the J gene TRBJ2-7, with 7 bases fitting TRBD1. The CDR3 loop spans 14 amino acids. The germline CDR1 and CDR2 sequences are SGHNT and YYREEE (reference sequence). Trimming cost V 4 bases and J 3 bases; bases outside gene matches: 7. The CDR3 nucleotides read TGTGCCAGCAGCGCCGGACAGGCTAGCTACGAGCAGTACTTC. Residues: CASSAGQASYEQYF.

This rearrangement joins TRBV7-9 to TRBJ1-5; no clear D. This CDR3 is 13 amino acids long. Per germline, CDR1 SEHNR and CDR2 FQNEAQ (reference sequence). Between the trimmed V and J ends, which lost 1 base and 7 bases, there was a span of 8 bases. CDR3 coding DNA: TGTGCCAGCAGCTTAGATTCCTTGCAGCCCCAGCATTTT. It is translated as CASSLDSLQPQHF. The whole variable domain, filled in from reference TRBV7-9 and TRBJ1-5, reads DTGVSQNPRHKITKRGQNVTFRCDPISEHNRLYWYRQTLGQGPEFLTYFQNEAQLEKSRLLSDRFSAERPKGSFSTLEIQRTEQGDSAMYLCASSLDSLQPQHFGDGTRLSIL.

In its sample, this clonotype was seen many times. V is TRBV7-9 and J is TRBJ1-1; no reliable D call. Trimming removed 5 bases from V and 11 bases from J, with 18 bases in between. CDR3 size: 13 residues. CDR1 is SEHNR, CDR2 FQNEAQ, per germline (reference sequence). The chain's CDR3 is CASSPDTGRWAFF. The CDR3 nucleotides are TGTGCCAGCAGCCCCGACACCGGCCGGTGGGCTTTCTTT.

Ten or more counts support this clonotype. This rearrangement joins TRBV4-1 to TRBJ2-5; no reliable D call. The ends were cut back, 0 bases at V and 5 bases at J, with 13 bases in the middle. CDR1 is MGHRA and CDR2 is YSYEKL in the germline V gene. CDR3 length: 15 residues. The CDR3 sequence is CASSQDRAGGETQYF. The CDR3 DNA reads as TGCGCCAGCAGCCAAGATAGGGCCGGTGGGGAGACCCAGTACTTC.

The chain uses TRBV6-5 and TRBJ2-5, with 8 bases lining up with TRBD1. Germline CDR1 and CDR2: MNHEY and SVGAGI. The CDR3 is made up of 16 amino acids. The junction had 4 bases not matched to a gene; V was cut back by 0 bases and J by 1 base. As DNA, the CDR3 is TGTGCCAGCAGTTACTCGGTCACAGGGGGCCAAGAGACCCAGTACTTC. Protein product: CASSYSVTGGQETQYF.

This clonotype occurred many times. The rearrangement joins TRBV29-1 to TRBJ1-2; D remains ambiguous. This CDR3 region has 14 residues. CDR1 and CDR2 (germline): SQVTM, ANQGSEA. The ends were cut back, 1 base at V and 4 bases at J, with 13 bases in the middle. Written as DNA, the CDR3 is TGCAGCGTTGAAGGGCAGGCCCTAGGCTATGGCTACACCTTC. Translating gives CSVEGQALGYGYTF. The complete variable domain, with remaining parts taken from reference TRBV29-1 and TRBJ1-2, reads SAVISQKPSRDICQRGTSLTIQCQVDSQVTMMFWYRQQPGQSLTLIATANQGSEATYESGFVIDKFPISRPNLTFSTLTVSNMSPEDSSIYLCSVEGQALGYGYTFGSGTRLTVV.

This clonotype was seen ten or more times. This chain connects TRBV3-1 to TRBJ2-7; D possibly matches TRBD1 or TRBD2 (6 bases each). The CDR3 contains 15 residues. Trimming left V 0 bases short and J 4 bases short, with 13 bases between. The germline CDR1 and CDR2 sequences are LGHDT and YNNKEL (reference sequence). CDR3 residues: CASSQDPGARYEQYF. CDR3 sequence (DNA): TGTGCCAGCAGCCAAGACCCGGGGGCGAGATACGAGCAGTACTTC.

Ten or more counts support this clonotype. The chain employs TRBV7-9 and TRBJ1-2; 9 bases are shared with TRBD1. Trimming took 0 bases from V and 6 from J; bases not matched to a gene: 14. The germline CDR1 and CDR2 sequences are SEHNR and FQNEAQ (reference sequence). This CDR3 is built from 18 residues. The CDR3 spells CASSLASSPGQGVDGYTF. CDR3 DNA: TGTGCCAGCAGCTTAGCGTCATCTCCGGGACAGGGCGTCGATGGCTACACCTTC.

The gene calls are TRBV28 and TRBJ2-7; TRBD2 aligns across 14 bases. The ends lost 7 bases at V and 3 bases at J; junction bases unmatched: 14. Per germline, CDR1 MDHEN and CDR2 SYDVKM. The CDR3 contains 18 residues. Written as DNA, the CDR3 is TGTGCCAGCACCCCCCCGGGACTAGCGGGAGTGAGTGGCTACGAGCAGTACTTC. Translating it yields CASTPPGLAGVSGYEQYF. The whole variable domain, remainder taken from reference TRBV28 and TRBJ2-7, is DVKVTQSSRYLVKRTGEKVFLECVQDMDHENMFWYRQDPGLGLRLIYFSYDVKMKEKGDIPEGYSVSREKKERFSLILESASTNQTSMYLCASTPPGLAGVSGYEQYFGPGTRLTVT.

This clonotype was detected many times. The chain employs TRBV7-2 and TRBJ2-5; D is undetermined. This CDR3 is built from 14 residues. Per germline, CDR1 SGHTA and CDR2 FQGNSA. The V end lost 1 base, the J end lost 1 base, and 7 bases lay between the germline ends. CDR3 sequence reads: CASSLGRTQETQYF. CDR3 bases: TGTGCCAGCAGCTTAGGACGGACCCAAGAGACCCAGTACTTC.

This clonotype was counted at least ten times. The CDR3 loop is CASSLGSDSNQPQHF. The CDR3 DNA reads as TGTGCCAGCAGTTTGGGTAGTGATAGCAATCAGCCCCAGCATTTT. The chain is built from TRBV28 and TRBJ1-5; D is unresolved. CDR1 is MDHEN, CDR2 SYDVKM, per germline. Trimming shortened V by 3 bases and J by 0 bases, and 9 bases separated the two germline ends. The CDR3 consists of 15 residues.

V gene TRBV6-2 or TRBV6-3 combines with J gene TRBJ1-1; D is unclear. Trimming cost V 8 bases and J 3 bases, with 10 bases left between them. This CDR3 has 12 residues. In germline, CDR1 is MNHEY, CDR2 SVGEGT. As DNA, the CDR3 is TGTGCCAGCCACCGGAGGCACACTGAAGCTTTCTTT. Its protein product is CASHRRHTEAFF.

The rearrangement links TRBV27 to TRBJ2-7; D is possibly TRBD1 or TRBD2 (6 bases each). Germline V gene data show CDR1 as MNHEY and CDR2 as SMNVEV (reference sequence). Trimming stripped 8 bases from V and 3 bases from J, with 11 bases between. The CDR3 runs to 12 residues. CDR3 protein: CASGGRNYEQYF. Written as DNA, the CDR3 is TGTGCCAGCGGGGGGCGGAACTACGAGCAGTACTTC.

This clonotype has ten or more counts. This chain links TRBV28 with TRBJ2-5, with 10 bases fitting TRBD1. Germline lookup yields CDR1 MDHEN and CDR2 SYDVKM. CDR3 length: 16 amino acids. The ends lost 5 bases at V and 2 bases at J; junction bases unmatched: 8. Here the CDR3 DNA reads TGTGCCAGCAGTCCGACCGGGACAGGGGTTCAAGAGACCCAGTACTTC. Its protein product is CASSPTGTGVQETQYF.

This clonotype was seen ten or more times. This rearrangement joins TRBV12-3 or TRBV12-4 to TRBJ2-7, with 10 nucleotides matching TRBD2. The CDR3 is 17 amino acids. V shed 5 bases and J 0 bases; nucleotides not matched to a gene: 10. The CDR3 DNA follows: TGTGCCAGCAGTACCCGGACTAGCGGTGACAGCTCCTACGAGCAGTACTTC. It translates to CASSTRTSGDSSYEQYF.

The CDR3 DNA reads as TGTGCCAGCAGCAAAGGATTACAGAATTACGAGCAGTACTTC. Translated: CASSKGLQNYEQYF. The chain combines TRBV7-2 with TRBJ2-7, with no clear D. V was pared by 5 bases and J by 4 bases, with 15 bases between. The CDR3 has 14 amino acids. Germline V CDR1 and CDR2: SGHTA, FQGNSA. The full variable domain, its missing parts supplied by reference TRBV7-2 and TRBJ2-7, is GAGVSQSPSNKVTEKGKDVELRCDPISGHTALYWYRQSLGQGLEFLIYFQGNSAPDKSGLPSDRFSAERTGGSVSTLTIQRTQQEDSAVYLCASSKGLQNYEQYFGPGTRLTVT.

This chain links TRBV2 with TRBJ1-1, with TRBD1 identical over 8 bases. The germline V gene encodes CDR1 SNHLY and CDR2 FYNNEI. This CDR3 is built from 13 residues. The V and J ends lost 6 bases and 10 bases, in that order; junction bases with no gene match: 10. The CDR3 DNA reads as TGTGCCAGCAGCCCCACTACGACAGGGGTAGCTTTCTTT. Encoded protein: CASSPTTTGVAFF.

This clonotype was picked up many times. This chain joins TRBV12-3 or TRBV12-4 and TRBJ2-2; 8 bases map to TRBD2. The trim removed 5 bases at V and 8 bases at J, leaving 7 bases unmatched. The CDR3 length is 14 residues. The CDR3 region is CASSRRAGEGELFF. CDR3 DNA sequence: TGTGCCAGCAGTCGAAGAGCGGGAGAGGGGGAGCTGTTTTTT.

This clonotype was found many times. The V call is TRBV12-5, the J call TRBJ1-5, with 7 bases aligning to TRBD1. CDR3 size: 17 residues. In germline, CDR1 is LGHNT, CDR2 FRNRAP. The V segment lost 0 bases and the J segment 5 bases; nucleotides outside the gene matches: 10. Here the CDR3 reads CASGLVRATGRHQPQHF. The CDR3 DNA reads as TGTGCTAGTGGTTTGGTACGGGCGACAGGGCGGCATCAGCCCCAGCATTTT.

This clonotype was detected ten times or more. This could be a read error, since a much larger clone is one nucleotide away. The chain employs TRBV30 and TRBJ2-5, with TRBD1 matching over 9 bases. V lost 4 bases, J lost 4 bases, and 4 bases stayed unmatched. From germline, CDR1 is GTSNPN and CDR2 SVGIG (reference sequence). The CDR3 runs 13 residues. This CDR3 is CAWNIQGAETQYF. In nucleotides, the CDR3 is TGTGCCTGGAACATACAGGGGGCAGAGACCCAGTACTTC.

This clonotype came up many times. V gene TRBV27 combines with J gene TRBJ2-5, with D unresolved. Deletions cut 3 bases from V and 1 base from J, with 9 bases between. CDR1 and CDR2 (germline): MNHEY, SMNVEV (reference sequence). CDR3 length: 14 residues. In DNA form, the CDR3 reads TGTGCCAGCAGTTTTTATCAGAGCCAAGAGACCCAGTACTTC. Its translation: CASSFYQSQETQYF.